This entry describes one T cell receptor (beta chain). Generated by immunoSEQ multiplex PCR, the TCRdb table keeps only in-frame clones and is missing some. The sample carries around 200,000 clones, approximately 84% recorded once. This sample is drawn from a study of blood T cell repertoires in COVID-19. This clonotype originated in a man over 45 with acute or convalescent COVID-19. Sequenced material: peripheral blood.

CDR3 nucleotides: TGTGCCAGCAGCTTAGTGGCTTTCGGGTCCTACGAGCAGTACTTC. Its translation: CASSLVAFGSYEQYF. V and J are TRBV7-9 and TRBJ2-7; no clear D. Germline CDR1 SEHNR, CDR2 FQNEAQ (reference sequence). V dropped 1 base and J dropped 1 base, with 11 bases sitting between them. This CDR3 contains 15 residues.